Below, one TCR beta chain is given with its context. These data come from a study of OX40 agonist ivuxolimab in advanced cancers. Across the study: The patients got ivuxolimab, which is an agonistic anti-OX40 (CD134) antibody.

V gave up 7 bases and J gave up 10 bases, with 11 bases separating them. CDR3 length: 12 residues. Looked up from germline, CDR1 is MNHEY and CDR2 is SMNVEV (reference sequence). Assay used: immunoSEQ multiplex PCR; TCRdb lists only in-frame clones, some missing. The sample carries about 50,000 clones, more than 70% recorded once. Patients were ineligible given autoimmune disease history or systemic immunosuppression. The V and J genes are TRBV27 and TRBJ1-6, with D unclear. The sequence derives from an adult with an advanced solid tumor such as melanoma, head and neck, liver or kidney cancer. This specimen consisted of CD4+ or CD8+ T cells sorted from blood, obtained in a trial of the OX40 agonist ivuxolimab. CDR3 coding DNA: TGTGCCAGCATGGAGGGTACGTCACCCCTCCACTTT. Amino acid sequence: CASMEGTSPLHF.